This is a list of T cell receptor beta chains from one sample in a study of shared clonotypes between healthy human individuals. TCRdb's table, derived via immunoSEQ multiplex PCR, lists solely in-frame clones and lacks some. The data contain about 2 million clones, less than 95% of them singletons. Sequencing was performed on naive CD8+ T cells sorted from blood. The receptors originated from a man younger than 35 in good health. Both conserved end residues are part of each CDR3. The order of the fields is V gene, D gene, J gene, clone size, CDR3 DNA, CDR3 protein. D genes are given only for firm matches. Rows may omit the clone size; those that give it use once, few, many or a size class.

V: TRBV5-4; D: NA; J: TRBJ2-7; size: NA; DNA: TGTGCCAGCAGCTTTTCAGGGTTCAACGAGCAGTACTTC; CDR3: CASSFSGFNEQYF
V: TRBV7-9; D: NA; J: TRBJ1-5; size: NA; DNA: TGTGCCAGCAGCTTAAACCCAAATCAGCCCCAGCATTTT; CDR3: CASSLNPNQPQHF
V: TRBV5-1; D: TRBD1; J: TRBJ2-5; size: NA; DNA: TGCGCCAGCAGCCGACAGGGGGCAGGGGAGGAGACCCAGTACTTC; CDR3: CASSRQGAGEETQYF
V: TRBV5-5; D: TRBD1; J: TRBJ1-6; size: NA; DNA: TGTGCCAGCAGCTTGGCTCCGGGACAGGAGGCCTCCTATAATTCACCCCTCCACTTT; CDR3: CASSLAPGQEASYNSPLHF
V: TRBV7-9; D: NA; J: TRBJ2-5; size: once; DNA: TGTGCCAGCAGCCCGCCCAGGGCGAGATCGGAGACCCAGTACTTC; CDR3: CASSPPRARSETQYF
V: TRBV4-1; D: NA; J: TRBJ2-5; size: once; DNA: TGCGCCAGCAGCCTTCGGGGGTCCGTAGAGACCCAGTACTTC; CDR3: CASSLRGSVETQYF
V: TRBV19; D: TRBD1; J: TRBJ2-7; size: NA; DNA: TGTGCCAGTAGTCCGGGACAGGGGCCCTCCTACGAGCAGTACTTC; CDR3: CASSPGQGPSYEQYF
V: TRBV4-3; D: NA; J: TRBJ2-7; size: NA; DNA: TGCGCCAGCAGCCGGGTAAGAGTAGCGGTCTACGAGCAGTACTTC; CDR3: CASSRVRVAVYEQYF
V: TRBV5-6; D: NA; J: TRBJ2-7; size: NA; DNA: TGTGCCAGCAGCTTGGGTGTGGTCGAGCAGTACTTC; CDR3: CASSLGVVEQYF
V: TRBV2; D: TRBD2; J: TRBJ2-7; size: NA; DNA: TGTGCCAGCAGTGACTTTAGCGGGGGCTCCTACGAGCAGTACTTC; CDR3: CASSDFSGGSYEQYF
V: TRBV29-1; D: NA; J: TRBJ1-3; size: NA; DNA: TGCAGCGTGGCAGGGTTTGGGTCTGGAAACACCATATATTTT; CDR3: CSVAGFGSGNTIYF
V: TRBV15; D: TRBD2; J: TRBJ2-7; size: NA; DNA: TGTGCCACCAGCAGCCACGGGACTAGCGGTTCCTACGAGCAGTACTTC; CDR3: CATSSHGTSGSYEQYF
V: TRBV6-1; D: TRBD1; J: TRBJ2-1; size: NA; DNA: TGTGCCAGCAGTTCGCCGGGACAGGGTTACAATGAGCAGTTCTTC; CDR3: CASSSPGQGYNEQFF
V: TRBV7-9; D: TRBD1; J: TRBJ2-5; size: NA; DNA: TGTGCCAGCAGCCGGGGACAGGGCAGACAAGAGACCCAGTACTTC; CDR3: CASSRGQGRQETQYF
V: TRBV7-8; D: NA; J: TRBJ1-1; size: NA; DNA: TGTGCCAGCAGCGCCTGGGGAGGGACAAGTGCAAACACTGAAGCTTTCTTT; CDR3: CASSAWGGTSANTEAFF
V: TRBV5-5; D: NA; J: TRBJ1-1; size: once; DNA: TGTGCCAGCAGCTTGCAGGGGAGCACTGAAGCTTTCTTT; CDR3: CASSLQGSTEAFF
V: TRBV4-1; D: TRBD2; J: TRBJ2-5; size: once; DNA: TGCGCCAGCACCGTTGTAGCGGGGGCCCCTCAAGAGACCCAGTACTTC; CDR3: CASTVVAGAPQETQYF
V: TRBV5-4; D: NA; J: TRBJ2-7; size: once; DNA: TGTGCCAGCAGCCTCAACCCCAGTTACGAGCAGTACTTC; CDR3: CASSLNPSYEQYF
V: TRBV4-3; D: NA; J: TRBJ2-1; size: NA; DNA: TGCGCCAGCAGCCAAGACCCTCTTTCGGAGGACTACAATGAGCAGTTCTTC; CDR3: CASSQDPLSEDYNEQFF
V: TRBV25-1; D: NA; J: TRBJ1-2; size: NA; DNA: TGTGCCAGCCAGGGAGACTATGGCTACACCTTC; CDR3: CASQGDYGYTF
V: TRBV7-7; D: TRBD2; J: TRBJ2-3; size: NA; DNA: TGTGCTAGCAGCTCTAGCGGGAGGGCCGGAGGGGATACGCAGTATTTT; CDR3: CASSSSGRAGGDTQYF
V: TRBV19; D: NA; J: TRBJ1-1; size: NA; DNA: TGTGCCAGTAGTATAGGAAGAGGGCTAAACACTGAAGCTTTCTTT; CDR3: CASSIGRGLNTEAFF
V: TRBV10-3; D: NA; J: TRBJ2-3; size: NA; DNA: TGTGCCATCACATCTGGGACAACCATCACAGATACGCAGTATTTT; CDR3: CAITSGTTITDTQYF
V: TRBV7-8; D: TRBD1; J: TRBJ2-5; size: NA; DNA: TGTGCCAGCAGCTTAGACAGGGGGCTAGAAGAGACCCAGTACTTC; CDR3: CASSLDRGLEETQYF
V: TRBV19; D: TRBD2; J: TRBJ2-5; size: NA; DNA: TGTGCCAGTAGTATCACTAGCGGGGGCACGGAGACCCAGTACTTC; CDR3: CASSITSGGTETQYF
V: TRBV5-8; D: TRBD2; J: TRBJ2-5; size: once; DNA: TGTGCCAGCAGCTTTCGAGCGGGGGGGGAGACCCAGTACTTC; CDR3: CASSFRAGGETQYF
V: TRBV5-4; D: TRBD2; J: TRBJ2-2; size: NA; DNA: TGTGCCAGCACCAGACTAGCGGGAGATGCGGACACCGGGGAGCTGTTTTTT; CDR3: CASTRLAGDADTGELFF
V: TRBV10-1; D: NA; J: TRBJ2-7; size: NA; DNA: TGCGCCAGCAGTGAGTCCCGGGACCTAACCTACGAGCAGTACTTC; CDR3: CASSESRDLTYEQYF
V: TRBV27; D: NA; J: TRBJ2-7; size: NA; DNA: TGTGCCAGCAGTTTAGGCGGGGAAGGCTACGAGCAGTACTTC; CDR3: CASSLGGEGYEQYF
V: TRBV28; D: NA; J: TRBJ1-5; size: NA; DNA: TGTGCCAGCAGTTTATCTTGGGGGCAGCCCCAGCATTTT; CDR3: CASSLSWGQPQHF
V: TRBV9; D: NA; J: TRBJ2-5; size: NA; DNA: TGTGCCAGCAGCGTAGGAGGGACCGCCCCGGAGACCCAGTACTTC; CDR3: CASSVGGTAPETQYF